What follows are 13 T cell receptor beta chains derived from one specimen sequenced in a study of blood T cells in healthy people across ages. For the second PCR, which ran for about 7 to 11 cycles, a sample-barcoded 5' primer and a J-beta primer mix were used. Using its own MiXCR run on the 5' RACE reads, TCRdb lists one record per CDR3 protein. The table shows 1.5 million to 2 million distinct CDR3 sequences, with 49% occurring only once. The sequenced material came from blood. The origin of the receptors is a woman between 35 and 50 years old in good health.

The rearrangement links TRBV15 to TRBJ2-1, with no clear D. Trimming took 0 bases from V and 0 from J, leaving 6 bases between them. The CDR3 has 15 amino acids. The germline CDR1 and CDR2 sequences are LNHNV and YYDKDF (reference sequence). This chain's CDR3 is CATSRDTGSYNEQFF. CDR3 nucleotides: TGTGCCACCAGCAGAGATACGGGCTCCTACAATGAGCAGTTCTTC. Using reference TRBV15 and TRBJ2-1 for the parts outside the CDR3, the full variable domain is DAMVIQNPRYQVTQFGKPVTLSCSQTLNHNVMYWYQQKSSQAPKLLFHYYDKDFNNEADTPDNFQSRRPNTSFCFLDIRSPGLGDTAMYLCATSRDTGSYNEQFFGPGTRLTVL.

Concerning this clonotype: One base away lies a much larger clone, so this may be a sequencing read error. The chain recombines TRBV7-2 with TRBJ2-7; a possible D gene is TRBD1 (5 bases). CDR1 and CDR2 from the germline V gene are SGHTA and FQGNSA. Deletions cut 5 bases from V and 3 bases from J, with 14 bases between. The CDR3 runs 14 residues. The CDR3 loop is CASSPRQSDYEQYF. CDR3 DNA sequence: TGTGCCAGCAGCCCCCGACAGAGCGACTACGAGCAGTACTTC.

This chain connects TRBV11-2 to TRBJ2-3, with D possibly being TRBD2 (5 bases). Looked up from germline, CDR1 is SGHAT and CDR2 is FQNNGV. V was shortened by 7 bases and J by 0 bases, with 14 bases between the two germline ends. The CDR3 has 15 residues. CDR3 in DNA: TGTGCCAGCACAATAGTGGGAGCTAGCACAGATACGCAGTATTTT. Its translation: CASTIVGASTDTQYF.

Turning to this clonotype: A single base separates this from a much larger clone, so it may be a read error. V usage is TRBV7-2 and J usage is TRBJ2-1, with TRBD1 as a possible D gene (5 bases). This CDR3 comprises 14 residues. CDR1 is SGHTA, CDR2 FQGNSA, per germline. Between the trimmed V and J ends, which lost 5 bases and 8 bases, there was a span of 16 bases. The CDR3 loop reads CASSVVGQGYEQFF. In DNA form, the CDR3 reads TGTGCCAGCAGCGTAGTAGGGCAGGGCTATGAGCAGTTCTTC.

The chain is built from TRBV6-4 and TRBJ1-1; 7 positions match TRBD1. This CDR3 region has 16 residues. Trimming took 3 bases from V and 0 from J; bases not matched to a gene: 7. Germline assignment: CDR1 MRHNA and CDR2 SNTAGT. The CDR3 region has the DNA TGTGCCAGCAGTGATACCCCCAGGGGGGTGAACACTGAAGCTTTCTTT. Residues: CASSDTPRGVNTEAFF.

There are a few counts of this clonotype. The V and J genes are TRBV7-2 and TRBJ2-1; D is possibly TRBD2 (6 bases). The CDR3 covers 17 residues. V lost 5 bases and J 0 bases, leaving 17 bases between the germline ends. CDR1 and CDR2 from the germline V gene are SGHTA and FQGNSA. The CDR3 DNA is TGTGCCAGCAGCCCTACTGGCGGGACGAGCTCCTACAATGAGCAGTTCTTC. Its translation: CASSPTGGTSSYNEQFF.

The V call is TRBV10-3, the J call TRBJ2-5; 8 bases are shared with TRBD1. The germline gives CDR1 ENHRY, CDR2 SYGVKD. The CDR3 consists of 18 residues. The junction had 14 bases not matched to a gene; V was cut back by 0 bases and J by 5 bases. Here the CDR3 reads CAISESGRDRSSSETQYF. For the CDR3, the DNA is TGTGCCATCAGTGAGTCGGGCCGGGACAGGAGCAGTTCGGAGACCCAGTACTTC.

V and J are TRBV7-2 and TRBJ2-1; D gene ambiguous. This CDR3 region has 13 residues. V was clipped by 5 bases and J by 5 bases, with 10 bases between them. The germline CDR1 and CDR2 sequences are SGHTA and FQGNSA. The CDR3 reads CASSPYSDNEQFF. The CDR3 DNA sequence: TGTGCCAGCAGCCCATACAGCGACAATGAGCAGTTCTTC.

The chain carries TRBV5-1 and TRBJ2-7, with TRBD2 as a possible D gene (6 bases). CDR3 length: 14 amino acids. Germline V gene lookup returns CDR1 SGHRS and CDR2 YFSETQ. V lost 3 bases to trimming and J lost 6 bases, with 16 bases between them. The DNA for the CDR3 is TGCGCCAGCAGCTGGGCCCGGGAGCAGGGCGAGCAGTACTTC. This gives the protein CASSWAREQGEQYF.

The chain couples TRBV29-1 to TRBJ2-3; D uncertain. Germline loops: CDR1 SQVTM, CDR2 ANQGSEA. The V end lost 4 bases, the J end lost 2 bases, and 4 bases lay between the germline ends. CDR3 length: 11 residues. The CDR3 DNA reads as TGCAGCGTTGCTTTCACAGATACGCAGTATTTT. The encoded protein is CSVAFTDTQYF.

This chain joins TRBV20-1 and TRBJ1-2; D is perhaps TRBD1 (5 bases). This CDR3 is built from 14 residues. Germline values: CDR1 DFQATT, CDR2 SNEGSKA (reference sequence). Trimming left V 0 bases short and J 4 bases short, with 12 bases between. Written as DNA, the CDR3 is TGCAGTGCTAGAGAAGGAGGGGCCGGCTATGGCTACACCTTC. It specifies CSAREGGAGYGYTF.

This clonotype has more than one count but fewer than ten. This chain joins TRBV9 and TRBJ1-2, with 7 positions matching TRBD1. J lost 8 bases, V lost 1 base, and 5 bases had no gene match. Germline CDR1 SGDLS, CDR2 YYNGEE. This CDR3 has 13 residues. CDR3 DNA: TGTGCCAGCAGCGTATGGACAGGTCTGGGCTACACCTTC. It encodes CASSVWTGLGYTF.

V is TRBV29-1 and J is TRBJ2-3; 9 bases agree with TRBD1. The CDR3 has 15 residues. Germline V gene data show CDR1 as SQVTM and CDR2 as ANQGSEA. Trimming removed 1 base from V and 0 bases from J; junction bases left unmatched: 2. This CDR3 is CSVEGDRGSTDTQYF. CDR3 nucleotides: TGCAGCGTTGAAGGCGACAGGGGGAGCACAGATACGCAGTATTTT.